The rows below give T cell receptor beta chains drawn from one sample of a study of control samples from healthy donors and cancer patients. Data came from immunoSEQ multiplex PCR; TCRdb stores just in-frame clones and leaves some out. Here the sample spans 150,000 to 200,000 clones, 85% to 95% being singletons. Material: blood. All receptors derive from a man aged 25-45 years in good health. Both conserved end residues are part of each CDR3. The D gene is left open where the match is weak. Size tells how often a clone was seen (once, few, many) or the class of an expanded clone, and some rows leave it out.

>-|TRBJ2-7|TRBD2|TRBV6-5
CASSRTSGGSYEQYF
TGTGCCAGCTCCCGGACTAGCGGGGGCTCCTACGAGCAGTACTTC
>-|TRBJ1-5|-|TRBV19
CASSMGRGVGQPQHF
TGTGCCAGTAGTATGGGGCGGGGAGTTGGGCAGCCCCAGCATTTT
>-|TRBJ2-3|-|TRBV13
CASSLGLVNTQYF
TGTGCCAGCAGCTTAGGATTGGTAAATACGCAGTATTTT
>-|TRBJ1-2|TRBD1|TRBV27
CASSSRTGEQNGYTF
TGTGCCAGCAGTTCTCGGACAGGCGAGCAGAATGGCTACACCTTC
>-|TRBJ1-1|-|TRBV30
CAWSERDTEAFF
TGTGCCTGGAGTGAGAGGGACACTGAAGCTTTCTTT
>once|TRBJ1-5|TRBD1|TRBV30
CAWSAGGAGQPQHF
TGTGCCTGGAGCGCAGGGGGCGCGGGTCAGCCCCAGCATTTT
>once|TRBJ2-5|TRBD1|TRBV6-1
CASSEKGVGGLETQYF
TGTGCCAGCAGTGAAAAGGGAGTAGGGGGCTTAGAGACCCAGTACTTC
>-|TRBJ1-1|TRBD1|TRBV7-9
CASGGTVLEAFF
TGTGCCAGCGGAGGGACAGTCCTTGAAGCTTTCTTT
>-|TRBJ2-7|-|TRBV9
CASSPQGASYEQYF
TGTGCCAGCAGCCCCCAGGGAGCTTCCTACGAGCAGTACTTC
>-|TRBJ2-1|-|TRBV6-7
CASSYLQLRFSGQFF
TGTGCCAGCAGTTATTTGCAATTAAGATTTAGCGGGCAGTTCTTC
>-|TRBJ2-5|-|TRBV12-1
CASSLMGTQYF
TGTGCCAGCAGCCTTATGGGGACCCAGTACTTC
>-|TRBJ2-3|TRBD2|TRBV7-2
CASSSRSGSTDTQYF
TGTGCCAGCAGCTCCAGGAGCGGGAGTACAGATACGCAGTATTTT
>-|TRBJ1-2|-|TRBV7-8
CASSLKNRDYGYTF
TGTGCCAGCAGCTTAAAAAACAGGGATTATGGCTACACCTTC
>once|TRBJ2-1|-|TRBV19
CASRNRGTSPNEQFF
TGTGCCAGTAGGAACCGGGGGACTTCTCCAAATGAGCAGTTCTTC
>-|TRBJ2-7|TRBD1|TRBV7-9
CASSLGQGTSSYEQYF
TGTGCCAGCAGCTTAGGACAGGGCACCAGCTCCTACGAGCAGTACTTC
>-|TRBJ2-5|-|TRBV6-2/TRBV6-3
CASSYDVQETQYF
TGTGCCAGCAGTTATGACGTACAAGAGACCCAGTACTTC
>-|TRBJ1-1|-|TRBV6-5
CASSYQGPHWDTEAFF
TGTGCCAGCAGTTACCAAGGACCTCACTGGGACACTGAAGCTTTCTTT
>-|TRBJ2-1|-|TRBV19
CASSWGAYNEQFF
TGTGCCAGTAGTTGGGGGGCTTACAATGAGCAGTTCTTC
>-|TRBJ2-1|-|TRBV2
CASNGRLSSYNEQFF
TGTGCCAGCAACGGAAGACTTAGCTCCTACAATGAGCAGTTCTTC
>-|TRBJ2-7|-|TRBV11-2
CASSLDTGSYEQYF
TGTGCCAGCAGCTTAGATACAGGTTCCTACGAGCAGTACTTC
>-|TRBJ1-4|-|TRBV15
CATSRGGATNEKLFF
TGTGCCACCAGCAGAGGAGGAGCAACTAATGAAAAACTGTTTTTT
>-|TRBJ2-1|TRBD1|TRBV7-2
CASSSRTGPNEQFF
TGTGCCAGCAGCTCTAGGACAGGACCCAATGAGCAGTTCTTC
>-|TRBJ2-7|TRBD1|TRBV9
CASSTGTGTREQYF
TGTGCCAGCAGCACCGGGACAGGGACCCGCGAGCAGTACTTC
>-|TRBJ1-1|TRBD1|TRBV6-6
CASRGDRVNTEAFF
TGTGCCAGCAGGGGGGACAGGGTGAACACTGAAGCTTTCTTT
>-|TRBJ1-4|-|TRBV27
CASSWVGFNEKLFF
TGTGCCAGCAGTTGGGTGGGCTTTAATGAAAAACTGTTTTTT
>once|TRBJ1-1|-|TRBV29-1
CSALSTGNTEAFF
TGCAGCGCCCTTTCGACAGGGAACACTGAAGCTTTCTTT
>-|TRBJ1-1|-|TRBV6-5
CASSRHPNTEAFF
TGTGCCAGCAGCCGACATCCGAACACTGAAGCTTTCTTT
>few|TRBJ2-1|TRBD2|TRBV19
CASGTSDSNEQFF
TGTGCCAGCGGGACTAGCGATTCCAATGAGCAGTTCTTC
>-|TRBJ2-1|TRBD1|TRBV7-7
CASSLGRGTGTNEQFF
TGTGCCAGCAGCTTAGGTAGAGGGACAGGGACCAATGAGCAGTTCTTC
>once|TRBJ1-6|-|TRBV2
CASSDSYSPLHF
TGTGCCAGCAGTGATAGTTATTCACCCCTCCACTTT
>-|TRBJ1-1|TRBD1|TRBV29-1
CSVYRQGEVMNTEAFF
TGCAGCGTTTATAGACAGGGGGAAGTAATGAACACTGAAGCTTTCTTT
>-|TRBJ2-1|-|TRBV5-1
CASRMTGGGPYNEQFF
TGCGCCAGCAGAATGACCGGGGGAGGACCTTACAATGAGCAGTTCTTC
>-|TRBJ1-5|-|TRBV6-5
CATILDGGNQPQHF
TGTGCCACCATCCTCGACGGGGGCAATCAGCCCCAGCATTTT
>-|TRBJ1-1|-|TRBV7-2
CASSFTGNTEAFF
TGTGCCAGCAGCTTCACGGGGAACACTGAAGCTTTCTTT
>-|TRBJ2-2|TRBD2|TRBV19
CASSPRWGGDPNTGELFF
TGTGCCAGTAGTCCCCGCTGGGGGGGGGACCCCAACACCGGGGAGCTGTTTTTT
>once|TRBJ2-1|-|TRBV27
CASSSTDEQFF
TGTGCCAGCAGCAGCACGGATGAGCAGTTCTTC
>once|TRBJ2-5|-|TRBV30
CAWSGSLTGETQYF
TGTGCCTGGAGTGGCAGCCTTACGGGAGAGACCCAGTACTTC
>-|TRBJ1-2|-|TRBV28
CASSLGQWGYTF
TGTGCCAGCAGTTTGGGCCAATGGGGCTACACCTTC
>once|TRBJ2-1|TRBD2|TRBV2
CASRGTSDLHEQFF
TGTGCCAGCAGGGGGACTAGTGATTTACATGAGCAGTTCTTC
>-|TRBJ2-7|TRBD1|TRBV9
CASSAPGQGEVEQYF
TGTGCCAGCAGCGCCCCGGGACAGGGTGAGGTCGAGCAGTACTTC
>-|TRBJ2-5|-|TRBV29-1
CSVGSPKETQYF
TGCAGCGTTGGAAGCCCAAAAGAGACCCAGTACTTC
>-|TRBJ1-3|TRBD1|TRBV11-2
CASSLEGAAGNTIYF
TGTGCCAGCAGCTTGGAGGGGGCGGCTGGAAACACCATATATTTT
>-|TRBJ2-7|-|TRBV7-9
CASSPKGVDYEQYF
TGTGCCAGCAGCCCCAAGGGGGTTGACTACGAGCAGTACTTC
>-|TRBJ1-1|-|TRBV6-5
CASSSSLRYEAFF
TGTGCCAGCAGTTCCAGCCTCCGGTATGAAGCTTTCTTT
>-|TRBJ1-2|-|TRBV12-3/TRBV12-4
CASSLAGNGYTF
TGTGCCAGCAGTTTAGCAGGGAATGGCTACACCTTC
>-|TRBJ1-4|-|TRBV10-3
CAIRGPTNEKLFF
TGTGCCATCAGAGGGCCAACTAATGAAAAACTGTTTTTT
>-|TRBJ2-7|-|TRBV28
CASSLPPAEQYF
TGTGCCAGCAGTCTCCCTCCCGCCGAGCAGTACTTC
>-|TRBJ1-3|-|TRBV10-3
CAIIDANTIYF
TGTGCCATCATCGATGCGAACACCATATATTTT
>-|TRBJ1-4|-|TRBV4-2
CASSQDRRNEKLFF
TGTGCCAGCAGCCAAGACAGGAGAAATGAAAAACTGTTTTTT
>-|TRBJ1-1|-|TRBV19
CASIPGPSEAFF
TGTGCCAGTATACCCGGACCCTCCGAAGCTTTCTTT
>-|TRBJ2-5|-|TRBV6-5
CASGSGETQYF
TGTGCCAGCGGTTCAGGAGAGACCCAGTACTTC
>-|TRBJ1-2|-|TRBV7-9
CASSLRTSLNYGYTF
TGTGCCAGCAGCTTACGAACCTCCTTAAACTATGGCTACACCTTC
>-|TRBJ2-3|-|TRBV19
CASSISLKLVLGRDTQYF
TGTGCCAGTAGTATTTCCCTGAAACTAGTATTGGGAAGAGATACGCAGTATTTT